This passage covers 10 T cell receptor beta chains from one sample sequenced in a study of radiotherapy plus CTLA-4 blockade in lung cancer (dated 2018 in TCRdb). The library was prepared using the immunoSEQ multiplex PCR assay. What TCRdb holds here is the immuneACCESS table cut down to in-frame rearrangements. Part of the clones is not present; checked against another copy, under half of the missing clones reflect an unresolved V gene, and the others are unexplained. For this sample there are about 84,000 clones; about three quarters appear just once. The ten largest make up more than 13% of the sample. Here the sequenced sample was peripheral blood, taken from a patient treated with radiotherapy plus ipilimumab. These receptors were obtained from a human donor with non-small cell lung cancer that progressed on radiotherapy plus ipilimumab.

This chain links TRBV5-4 with TRBJ2-2; no clear D. The CDR3 length is 13 residues. CDR1 and CDR2 (germline): SGHNT, YYREEE (reference sequence). Trimming took 0 bases from V and 7 from J, leaving 7 bases between them. For the CDR3, the DNA is TGTGCCAGCAGCTTGGAGCCTGGCGGGGAGCTGTTTTTT. The encoded protein is CASSLEPGGELFF.

This chain joins TRBV28 and TRBJ2-5; D is undetermined. Per the germline V gene, CDR1 is MDHEN and CDR2 is SYDVKM. There are 11 residues in the CDR3. Trimming left V 6 bases short and J 4 bases short, with 6 bases between. The CDR3 region has the DNA TGTGCCAGCAGCCCCCGAGAGACCCAGTACTTC. This gives the protein CASSPRETQYF.

This chain uses TRBV10-3 with TRBJ2-7, with D possibly TRBD2 on 5 matching bases. There are 13 residues in the CDR3. V was trimmed by 11 bases and J by 2 bases, leaving 16 bases between them. Germline CDR1 and CDR2: ENHRY and SYGVKD. The CDR3 sequence is CAVGAPGTYEQYF. CDR3 DNA sequence: TGTGCCGTAGGCGCCCCGGGGACCTACGAGCAGTACTTC.

This chain connects TRBV19 to TRBJ1-1; the D is unclear. Deletions cut 1 base from V and 4 bases from J, with 10 bases between. The germline V gene encodes CDR1 LNHDA and CDR2 SQIVND (reference sequence). This CDR3 comprises 14 residues. The DNA for the CDR3 is TGTGCCAGTAGTATAGCGCCTGAGGGCACTGAAGCTTTCTTT. It yields the protein CASSIAPEGTEAFF.

The rearrangement joins TRBV5-4 to TRBJ2-2; weak D call: TRBD2 (6 bases). Germline values: CDR1 SGHNT, CDR2 YYREEE (reference sequence). V was clipped by 4 bases and J by 4 bases, with 20 bases between them. The CDR3 has 17 amino acids. In DNA form, the CDR3 reads TGTGCCAGCAGCGCAGGAGGGTTTCGGGAGTCCACCGGGGAGCTGTTTTTT. Translating it yields CASSAGGFRESTGELFF.

The sample holds one count of this clone. The chain carries TRBV6-5 and TRBJ1-5; 7 bases align to TRBD1. With V trimmed by 2 bases and J by 2 bases, 3 bases remained unmatched. The germline CDR1 and CDR2 sequences are MNHEY and SVGAGI. This CDR3 is 15 amino acids long. CDR3 coding DNA: TGTGCCAGCAGTTACCTCAGGGGGGGCAATCAGCCCCAGCATTTT. This sequence encodes CASSYLRGGNQPQHF.

The genes are TRBV7-9 and TRBJ1-2, with unresolved D. The V end lost 1 base, the J end lost 0 bases, and 9 bases lay between the germline ends. This CDR3 is built from 15 residues. The germline V gene encodes CDR1 SEHNR and CDR2 FQNEAQ (reference sequence). Here the CDR3 reads CASSLEQITNYGYTF. CDR3 bases: TGTGCCAGCAGCTTAGAGCAGATTACTAACTATGGCTACACCTTC.

This clone showed up just a few times. The chain employs TRBV7-6 and TRBJ2-2, with unresolved D. The germline V and J ends were trimmed by 1 base and 5 bases, with 8 bases remaining between them. The germline CDR1 and CDR2 sequences are SGHVS and FNYEAQ. The CDR3 consists of 14 residues. Here the CDR3 DNA reads TGTGCCAGCAGCTTAGTAGGGATGACCGGGGAGCTGTTTTTT. This encodes CASSLVGMTGELFF.

The genes are TRBV5-6 and TRBJ1-2; unclear D gene. The CDR3 runs to 12 residues. V was shortened by 4 bases and J by 3 bases, with 7 bases between the two germline ends. Germline V gives CDR1 SGHDT, CDR2 YYEEEE. CDR3 nucleotides: TGTGCCAGCAGCCGGAGGGACTATGGCTACACCTTC. As protein: CASSRRDYGYTF.

This clone was counted a few times. This chain uses TRBV28 with TRBJ2-7; D unclear. The CDR3 is made up of 13 amino acids. Germline V gives CDR1 MDHEN, CDR2 SYDVKM. V lost 1 base and J lost 1, with 5 bases in between. CDR3 sequence reads: CASSLSWSYEQYF. The CDR3 region has the DNA TGTGCCAGCAGTTTATCATGGTCCTACGAGCAGTACTTC.